This entry lists 21 T cell receptor beta chains sequenced from one sample in a study of tumor and adjacent non-tumor tissue in lung cancer. A modified ARM-PCR protocol with three rounds of nested PCR amplified TCRbeta. TCRdb reprocessed the multiplex PCR reads with MiXCR, giving one entry per CDR3 protein. The data hold fewer than 45,000 distinct CDR3 sequences, with 60% to 70% observed a single time. This sample's RNA came from whole unsorted tissue. Distant lung tissue was collected more than 3 cm away from the tumor edge. Sequencing used distant non-tumor lung tissue. The source of these receptors is a woman aged 40 to 49 with non-small cell lung cancer.

This clonotype was found many times. This sequence joins TRBV20-1 and TRBJ1-4; no definite D call. Looked up from germline, CDR1 is DFQATT and CDR2 is SNEGSKA (reference sequence). There are 12 residues in the CDR3. V lost 1 base to trimming and J lost 8 bases, with 8 bases between them. In DNA, the CDR3 is TGCAGTGCTAGAGCTCAAGTCGAAAAACTGTTTTTT. Amino acid sequence: CSARAQVEKLFF.

On this clonotype itself: At one of its ends the junction is not consistent with the germline gene, which may arise from a read error. The chain couples TRBV29-1 to TRBJ2-1, with D possibly being TRBD1 or TRBD2 (6 bases each). This CDR3 region has 14 residues. CDR1 is SQVTM and CDR2 is ANQGSEA in the germline V gene. The CDR3 sequence: CNIAAGHIYNEQLF. CDR3 DNA sequence: TGCAACATTGCCGCGGGACACATCTACAATGAGCAGCTCTTC.

This clonotype is labeled medium-sized. The chain couples TRBV7-8 to TRBJ1-2; D gene uncertain. CDR3 length: 13 residues. Germline loops: CDR1 SGHVS, CDR2 FQNEAQ. The V gene lost 5 bases and the J gene lost 2 bases, with 9 bases spanning the gap. As DNA, the CDR3 is TGTGCCAGCAGCATCACAGAAAACTATGGCTACACCTTC. This translates into CASSITENYGYTF. The variable domain in full, completed from reference TRBV7-8 and TRBJ1-2, reads GAGVSQSPRYKVAKRGQDVALRCDPISGHVSLFWYQQALGQGPEFLTYFQNEAQLDKSGLPSDRFFAERPEGSVSTLKIQRTQQEDSAVYLCASSITENYGYTFGSGTRLTVV.

This clonotype was recorded once. A much larger clone lies a single base off, so this may be a read error. The CDR3 ends on some other residue instead of the conserved phenylalanine or tryptophan, so this is likely a read error. CDR3 sequence reads: CASSSRAEKLFS. CDR3 nucleotides: TGTGCCAGCAGCTCCCGAGCTGAAAAACTGTTTTCT. This rearrangement joins TRBV28 to TRBJ1-4; D is ambiguous. This CDR3 has 12 residues. Germline V gene sequence: CDR1 MDHEN, CDR2 SYDVKM. Trimming cost V 6 bases and J 7 bases, with 9 bases left between them.

About this clonotype itself: The CDR3 does not end in the conserved phenylalanine or tryptophan, so this is likely a read error. V and J are TRBV5-6 and TRBJ2-7; D is uncertain. From germline, CDR1 is SGHDT and CDR2 YYEEEE. The CDR3 length is 11 residues. The CDR3 region has the DNA TGTACCAGCAGCTCGACGAGGGAGCAGTACCTC. Its translation is CTSSSTREQYL.

This clonotype showed up many times. The chain joins TRBV28 to TRBJ2-3; D is unclear. The CDR3 is 15 residues long. Germline CDR1 MDHEN, CDR2 SYDVKM. V was pared by 6 bases and J by 0 bases, with 13 bases between. This CDR3 is CASSFVPPSTDTQYF. The CDR3 DNA follows: TGTGCCAGCAGCTTCGTTCCCCCAAGCACAGATACGCAGTATTTT.

Comment on this clonotype: One end of the junction is discordant with germline, which a read error may explain. The V call is TRBV6-5, the J call TRBJ2-2; D may be TRBD2 (5 bases). Germline V gene lookup returns CDR1 MNHEY and CDR2 SVGAGI. The CDR3 has 14 amino acids. This CDR3 reads CASKCRRNTGELLF. CDR3 nucleotide sequence: TGTGCCAGCAAATGCAGGAGGAACACCGGGGAGCTGCTTTTT.

This clonotype was found a few times. A junction end diverges from the germline sequence, so it may reflect a read error. V and J are TRBV11-2 and TRBJ2-7; D is unresolved. CDR3 length: 14 residues. The germline CDR1 and CDR2 sequences are SGHAT and FQNNGV. CDR3 in amino acids: CTSSLVSNSYEQYF. The CDR3 DNA sequence: TGTACCAGCAGTTTAGTCTCAAATTCCTACGAGCAGTACTTC.

The rearrangement links TRBV7-2 to TRBJ2-2; 12 bases map to TRBD2. V was pared by 2 bases and J by 0 bases, with 10 bases of the junction left unmatched. The CDR3 length is 20 residues. Germline V CDR1 and CDR2: SGHTA, FQGNSA. The CDR3 sequence: CASSLPSFLAGGPNTGELFF. For the CDR3, the DNA is TGTGCCAGCAGCTTACCCTCCTTCCTAGCGGGAGGGCCGAACACCGGGGAGCTGTTTTTT.

The DNA for the CDR3 is TGCAGTGCTTACAGGGCCAGCTCCTACAATGAGCAGTTCTTC. Protein: CSAYRASSYNEQFF. This rearrangement joins TRBV20-1 to TRBJ2-1; TRBD1 is a possible D gene (6 bases). The V and J ends lost 5 bases and 0 bases respectively, with 11 bases between them. Germline loops: CDR1 DFQATT, CDR2 SNEGSKA (reference sequence). This CDR3 has 14 amino acids.

This chain joins TRBV7-2 and TRBJ1-5; TRBD1 might be the D (5 bases). The germline V gene encodes CDR1 SGHTA and CDR2 FQGNSA. CDR3 length: 14 residues. Trimming shortened V by 5 bases and J by 1 base, and 9 bases separated the two germline ends. CDR3: CASSRGSSNQPQHF. CDR3 DNA: TGTGCCAGCAGCCGGGGGTCAAGCAATCAGCCCCAGCATTTT.

Concerning this clonotype: The conserved closing phenylalanine or tryptophan is absent in this CDR3, likely reflecting a read error. No DNA is shown, since the ends of the CDR3 on it are uncertain; the CDR3 is the one TCRdb lists. Here the CDR3 reads CASSRGLAGVETQHL. This rearrangement joins TRBV6-2 or TRBV6-3 to TRBJ2-5; TRBD2 is taken as the D call from the table, unchecked against the DNA. From its first to its last residue, the CDR3 has 15 amino acids. Germline V CDR1 and CDR2: MNHEY, SVGEGT.

Comments on this clonotype: At one boundary the junction diverges from the germline segment, which might be a read error. The V call is TRBV11-2, the J call TRBJ1-2; unclear D gene. CDR3 length: 13 residues. Germline V CDR1 and CDR2: SGHAT, FQNNGV. Here the CDR3 DNA reads TGTGCCAGCAGCTTAGATTTGGGGTTCGGCTACATCTTC. Residues: CASSLDLGFGYIF.

About this clonotype itself: The junction departs from germline at one end; a sequencing error may be responsible. This chain links TRBV4-2 with TRBJ1-3, with D possibly TRBD1 on 5 matching bases. This CDR3 region has 16 residues. CDR1 and CDR2 from the germline V gene are LGHNA and YNFKEQ. The CDR3 loop is CASNQGLYGALRTIYF. DNA of the CDR3: TGTGCCAGCAACCAAGGCCTGTACGGGGCGTTAAGGACCATATATTTT.

Of note for this clonotype: Lacking the conserved final phenylalanine or tryptophan, this CDR3 likely reflects a read error. The limits of the CDR3 on the DNA are not certain, so only TCRdb's listed CDR3 is given. This chain uses TRBV10-3 with TRBJ1-5. The length of the CDR3 is 13 amino acids, counting both ends. In germline, CDR1 is ENHRY, CDR2 SYGVKD. CDR3 protein: CAISESGSMSQLL.

Concerning this clonotype: The junction departs from germline at one end; a sequencing error may be responsible. The chain recombines TRBV6-5 with TRBJ2-5; perhaps TRBD2 as D (6 bases). The germline V gene has CDR1 MNHEY and CDR2 SVGAGI. The CDR3 consists of 14 residues. CDR3 loop: CASSCFGVRETQYF. The CDR3 nucleotides read TGTGCCAGTAGTTGCTTCGGGGTCCGGGAGACCCAGTACTTT.

This clonotype is medium-sized within its sample. This sequence joins TRBV20-1 and TRBJ1-1; D ambiguous. V lost 0 bases, J lost 6 bases, and 14 bases lay in between. Germline assignment: CDR1 DFQATT and CDR2 SNEGSKA (reference sequence). The CDR3 contains 14 residues. The DNA for the CDR3 is TGCAGTGCTAGAGATTATTCGCAGGCGGCTGAAGCTTTCTTT. Translation gives CSARDYSQAAEAFF.

A note on this clonotype: This clone may be a read error of a much larger clone one base away. Since the CDR3 does not end with the conserved phenylalanine or tryptophan, this likely comes from a read error. The genes are TRBV30 and TRBJ2-2; a possible D gene is TRBD2 (5 bases). The V and J ends lost 0 bases and 5 bases respectively, with 10 bases between them. The germline V gene encodes CDR1 GTSNPN and CDR2 SVGIG (reference sequence). CDR3 size: 14 residues. The CDR3, as DNA: TGTGCCTGGAGTGTACAGAGGGAGACCGGGGAGCTGTTTTTA. It encodes CAWSVQRETGELFL.

Concerning this clonotype: Compared with germline, one end of the junction differs, possibly owing to a read error. This chain connects TRBV11-2 to TRBJ2-6; D perhaps matches TRBD1 (5 bases). Germline lookup yields CDR1 SGHAT and CDR2 FQNNGV. The CDR3 has 16 amino acids. This chain's CDR3 is CASSWSDFSGANVLTF. CDR3 sequence (DNA): TGTGCCAGCAGTTGGTCAGACTTCTCTGGGGCCAACGTCCTGACCTTC.

Worth noting for this clonotype: A read error may explain this, as a much larger clone is one base away. The chain recombines TRBV24-1 with TRBJ2-2, with 10 bases fitting TRBD1. The CDR3 is 17 residues long. The germline V gene has CDR1 KGHDR and CDR2 SFDVKD. With 3 bases clipped from V and 8 bases from J, the junction kept 11 bases outside the gene matches. The CDR3 sequence is CATSDRGQGDLGGELFF. The CDR3 DNA is TGTGCCACCAGTGATCGCGGACAGGGGGATTTAGGTGGGGAGCTGTTTTTT.

As for this clonotype: The conserved phenylalanine or tryptophan normally closing the CDR3 is absent here, so this likely arose from a read error. It is unclear where the CDR3 begins or ends on the DNA, so no DNA is shown, and the CDR3 is as TCRdb lists it. The chain couples TRBV11-2 to TRBJ1-2. Germline V gene sequence: CDR1 SGHAT, CDR2 FQNNGV. The CDR3 totals 9 residues, both ends included. CDR3 sequence: CASRPVRPS.